This T cell receptor (beta chain) was documented in a study of blood T cell dynamics during melanoma immunotherapy. As to time point: pre-treatment baseline. Profiling relied on immunoSEQ multiplex PCR, and the TCRdb table lists in-frame clones only, not all of them. The data contain more than 15,000 clones, 75% to 85% of them singletons. Germline V CDR1 and CDR2: SGDLS, YYNGEE. This CDR3 comprises 15 residues. V was pared by 1 base and J by 3 bases, with 11 bases between. The chain combines TRBV9 with TRBJ1-5, with D possibly being TRBD1 (6 bases). This sequence was found in a human donor with melanoma. The specimen was blood, collected from a patient treated with checkpoint blockade. This CDR3 reads CASSVRGGPNQPQHF. CDR3 DNA: TGTGCCAGCAGCGTAAGGGGGGGCCCCAATCAGCCCCAGCATTTT.